The rows below give T cell receptor beta chains drawn from one sample of a study of type 1 and type 2 diabetes patients. TCRdb recomputed calls from the multiplex PCR reads with MiXCR, one row per CDR3 protein. The sample gives around 300,000 distinct CDR3 sequences, roughly 50% of which show up once; roughly 13% is in the top ten. Sample: peripheral blood mononuclear cells (PBMCs). The origin of the receptors is a man between 18 and 29 years old with type 2 diabetes. The CDR3 runs from the conserved cysteine through the conserved F or W. The order of the fields is clone size, D gene, J gene, V gene, CDR3 DNA, CDR3 protein. The D gene is left open where the match is weak. Clone sizes are given selectively: once, few, many, or a class where the clone is expanded.

clone size: .; D gene: TRBD1; J gene: TRBJ1-4; V gene: TRBV10-3; CDR3 DNA: TGTGCCATCAGTCCGGACAGGAACCCAGGGGTGACTAATGAAAAACTGTTTTTT; CDR3 protein: CAISPDRNPGVTNEKLFF
clone size: .; D gene: .; J gene: TRBJ1-2; V gene: TRBV12-3/TRBV12-4; CDR3 DNA: TGTGCCAGCAGTTTAGGACATGGTGGCTACACCTTC; CDR3 protein: CASSLGHGGYTF
clone size: .; D gene: .; J gene: TRBJ1-5; V gene: TRBV6-5; CDR3 DNA: TGTGCCAGCAAGGAATCCAGCCATCAGCCCCAGCATTTT; CDR3 protein: CASKESSHQPQHF
clone size: .; D gene: .; J gene: TRBJ1-1; V gene: TRBV15; CDR3 DNA: TGTGCCACCAGCATAACAAAACTAACGAACACTGAAGCTTTCTTT; CDR3 protein: CATSITKLTNTEAFF
clone size: .; D gene: TRBD1; J gene: TRBJ1-6; V gene: TRBV27; CDR3 DNA: TGTGCCAGCAGGTCGGGACAGGGGAATTCACCCCTCCACTTT; CDR3 protein: CASRSGQGNSPLHF
clone size: few; D gene: TRBD2; J gene: TRBJ2-7; V gene: TRBV7-2; CDR3 DNA: TGTGCCAGCAGCTTATGGGGCAGCGGGACCACCTACGAGCAGTACTTC; CDR3 protein: CASSLWGSGTTYEQYF
clone size: once; D gene: TRBD1; J gene: TRBJ2-7; V gene: TRBV4-2; CDR3 DNA: TGTGCCAGCAGCCACCGACAGGGGACCTCCTACGAGCAGTACTTC; CDR3 protein: CASSHRQGTSYEQYF
clone size: .; D gene: .; J gene: TRBJ1-2; V gene: TRBV15; CDR3 DNA: TGTGCCACCAGCAGGGACAGCTCTGGGGGCTACACCTTC; CDR3 protein: CATSRDSSGGYTF
clone size: once; D gene: .; J gene: TRBJ2-3; V gene: TRBV11-2; CDR3 DNA: TGTGCCAGCAGCTTAGCCCCCAACCAAGATGCGCAGTATTTT; CDR3 protein: CASSLAPNQDAQYF
clone size: .; D gene: TRBD1; J gene: TRBJ1-4; V gene: TRBV19; CDR3 DNA: TGTGCCAGTACCCCACTCGGGGACAGGGATAGTGAAAAACTGTTTTTT; CDR3 protein: CASTPLGDRDSEKLFF
clone size: .; D gene: TRBD2; J gene: TRBJ2-3; V gene: TRBV5-1; CDR3 DNA: TGCGCCAGCAGCTTGGTGTTACTAGCGGGACTCCCAGATACGCAGTATTTT; CDR3 protein: CASSLVLLAGLPDTQYF
clone size: .; D gene: .; J gene: TRBJ2-7; V gene: TRBV7-8; CDR3 DNA: TGTGCCAGCAACCAGGGTCACTCCTACGAGCAGTACTTC; CDR3 protein: CASNQGHSYEQYF
clone size: .; D gene: .; J gene: TRBJ1-1; V gene: TRBV12-3/TRBV12-4; CDR3 DNA: TGTGCCAGCAGTTCATGGGGGACTGATGCTTTCTTT; CDR3 protein: CASSSWGTDAFF
clone size: few; D gene: TRBD1; J gene: TRBJ1-6; V gene: TRBV9; CDR3 DNA: TGTGCCAGCAGCGTTGGGGACAGCTATAATTCACCCCTCCACTTT; CDR3 protein: CASSVGDSYNSPLHF
clone size: .; D gene: .; J gene: TRBJ2-3; V gene: TRBV12-3/TRBV12-4; CDR3 DNA: TGTGCCAACAGTTTACAGGCAGATACGCAGTATTTT; CDR3 protein: CANSLQADTQYF
clone size: .; D gene: .; J gene: TRBJ2-3; V gene: TRBV6-6; CDR3 DNA: TGTGCCAGCAACAGTGGGGATTCAGATACGCAGTATTTT; CDR3 protein: CASNSGDSDTQYF
clone size: .; D gene: TRBD1; J gene: TRBJ1-2; V gene: TRBV10-1; CDR3 DNA: TGCGCCAGGGGACAGGGTCTTCTCTATGGCTACACCTTC; CDR3 protein: CARGQGLLYGYTF
clone size: .; D gene: .; J gene: TRBJ1-1; V gene: TRBV7-8; CDR3 DNA: TGTGCCAGCAGCCCCCACCCCGGGAGGGCTGGAGCTTTCTTT; CDR3 protein: CASSPHPGRAGAFF
clone size: once; D gene: .; J gene: TRBJ2-2; V gene: TRBV7-7; CDR3 DNA: TGTGCTAGCAGCCGAGCCTATGCGGGAATCGGGGAGCTGTTTTTT; CDR3 protein: CASSRAYAGIGELFF
clone size: few; D gene: .; J gene: TRBJ1-2; V gene: TRBV19; CDR3 DNA: TGTGCCAGTAGTCCGACCAGGGAAAACTATGGCTACACCTTC; CDR3 protein: CASSPTRENYGYTF
clone size: .; D gene: .; J gene: TRBJ1-1; V gene: TRBV15; CDR3 DNA: TGTGCCACCAGCAGAGATCAGCAAGGAGCTTTCTTT; CDR3 protein: CATSRDQQGAFF
clone size: .; D gene: .; J gene: TRBJ2-3; V gene: TRBV7-2; CDR3 DNA: TGTGCCAGCAGCGTCCTCCTAGGCGGCTTCACAGATACGCAGTATTTT; CDR3 protein: CASSVLLGGFTDTQYF
clone size: .; D gene: .; J gene: TRBJ1-4; V gene: TRBV24-1; CDR3 DNA: TGTGCCACCAGTGATCTTAATAATGAAAAACTGTTTTTT; CDR3 protein: CATSDLNNEKLFF
clone size: few; D gene: .; J gene: TRBJ1-1; V gene: TRBV14; CDR3 DNA: TGTGCCAGCAGCCAAGAGGTGCATCGGCAGATGAACACTGAAGCTTTCTTT; CDR3 protein: CASSQEVHRQMNTEAFF
clone size: .; D gene: .; J gene: TRBJ1-1; V gene: TRBV6-5; CDR3 DNA: TGTGCCAGCGGCCAGGGGCTGTCCACTGAAGCTTTCTTT; CDR3 protein: CASGQGLSTEAFF
clone size: .; D gene: .; J gene: TRBJ1-6; V gene: TRBV6-5; CDR3 DNA: TGTGCCAGCAGTTACACCACAGGGATCGATTCACCCCTCCACTTT; CDR3 protein: CASSYTTGIDSPLHF
clone size: .; D gene: .; J gene: TRBJ2-5; V gene: TRBV6-2/TRBV6-3; CDR3 DNA: TGTGCCAGCAGTTACTCGACGCATCCGGCCCAGTACTTC; CDR3 protein: CASSYSTHPAQYF